This TCR beta chain was profiled in a study of shared clonotypes between healthy human individuals (dated by TCRdb to the early 2020s). With regard to the full study: The cohort included a few men and a couple of women between 18 and 49 years of age. For each donor, CD4 naive and CD4 memory were each given three plates, CD8 naive was given two plates, and CD8 memory was given one plate. To estimate repertoire size and how much clonotype sharing occurs between individuals, the study deeply sequenced the blood TCR repertoires of 4 to 6 healthy adults. To increase sequencing depth and limit assay-specific biases, TCR repertoire library preparation and sequencing were carried out by different laboratories using diverse techniques. Between about 0.94 and 8.9 billion PBMCs per donor were obtained by leukapheresis. General conclusions and limits of the study: Because the study included only a small number of donors, the genetic and exposure-history diversity represented was limited. Based on pairwise subsampling, the degree of clonotype sharing among donors was expected to be affected by sequencing depth. Sampling was limited to blood, and TCR repertoires in tissue likely differ from TCR repertoires in blood. Incomplete sequencing was indicated by rarefaction of sorted-subset datasets, despite the large sequencing depth. Higher generation probabilities were observed for clonotypes shared by all four sorted-subset donors than for non-shared clonotypes. When several donors were compared, the shared fraction of clonotypes was about 5% for naive CD4, approximately 3.5% for naive CD8, 2.3% for memory CD4, and 0.35% to 0.4% for memory CD8. Larger estimated clonotype richness was generally found for naive subsets than for memory subsets.

The germline V gene encodes CDR1 SQVTM and CDR2 ANQGSEA. The CDR3 runs 14 amino acids, cysteine and phenylalanine included. CDR3 DNA only is kept here, 42 bases in frame from base 1. V loses 0 bases of germline sequence and J loses 6 bases, and the interval between the two ends is 11 bases. Using the deep immunoSEQ assay, multiplex PCR amplified TCR CDR3 regions from genomic DNA. For each cell subset, the extracted genomic DNA was distributed evenly across all wells of several immunoSEQ 96-well plates, and each plate served as one replicate. For sorted subsets, approximately 200 ng of genomic DNA, equivalent to some 33,000 T cell genomes, went into each replicate PCR. Purified libraries were measured with a Qubit 3.0 fluorometer, size-checked on a Bioanalyzer 2100, and measured again with the KAPA Library Quantification kit. Every immunoSEQ 96-well plate was sequenced on a separate single-read 150-cycle Illumina NextSeq 550 flow cell. The paper's processing steps were these. Because the immunoSEQ output held only junctional sequences and lacked quality scores, the filtering could not match the filtering applied to full-length reads. Sequences were annotated with PyIR, a Python wrapper for IgBLAST v1.9, using IMGT germline references to assign V/J genes and CDR3. Reads with weak V/J assignments (E-value above 1e-6), missing CDR3, stop codons, out-of-frame junctions, or ambiguous translated residues were removed. A V3J clonotype was defined by an identical inferred V gene, J gene, and CDR3 amino acid sequence. The percentage overlap between two repertoires was calculated by dividing the number of shared unique clonotypes by the size of the smaller repertoire. Three approaches were used to assess repertoire richness: RTK rarefaction, the Chao1 estimator, and Recon v2.1 estimates of unobserved clonotypes. For all TCRbeta clonotypes obtained by the gDNA method from a few donors, generation probabilities were computed with OLGA. TCRdb obtained this table from immuneACCESS and retained in-frame rearrangements with V and J assigned. These tables miss some clones; where compared with another copy, unresolved V genes account for less than half of the shortfall, and the remainder is unexplained. V and J calls and clone size follow that table, whereas D and trimming were derived from the DNA. Recorded for this sample are approximately 720,000 clones; approximately 75% of them occurred a single time. The ten most abundant clones make up about 1.7% of the sample.

The donors were healthy, HIV-negative adults with no recently reported acute infections or vaccinations. Every donor was a Caucasian adult residing in Nashville, Tennessee, USA. Magnetic negative selection was used to enrich CD4+ T cells, after which naive cells were positively selected on CD45RA and the negative fraction became the memory subset. Blood was obtained by leukapheresis, after which PBMCs were separated by Ficoll-Histopaque density gradient centrifugation and cryopreserved in liquid nitrogen vapor phase. Analytical flow cytometry was used to check the purity and quantity of each magnetically sorted T cell population. Each sorted fraction had its genomic DNA isolated and then quantified by UV absorbance on a Nanodrop 2000c. This clone appeared a few times. Its antigen is still unknown. Per-nucleotide qualities are absent, and no much larger clonotype sits a single base away.

Sample: memory CD4+ T cells sorted from blood. What this sample's cell subset or site label stands for: CD45RA-negative fraction. The receptor was derived from a woman aged 25 to 45 in good health. The V and J genes are TRBV29-1 and TRBJ2-2; TRBD2 could be the D gene, as 5 bases match. CDR3 region: CSVEENGLAGELFF. At the DNA level, the sequence is TGCAGCGTTGAAGAGAATGGACTTGCCGGGGAGCTGTTTTTT.